The clone carrying this TCR beta chain was seen ten or more times. What it binds is unknown. These data originate in a study of neurological immune-mediated disorders. Whole-study results and caveats: When repertoires were grouped phylogenetically, those of 18 of 34 multiple sclerosis patients fell into one related-CDR3 cluster, a possible signature. There was no clinical or MRI feature that showed an association with the multiple sclerosis repertoire cluster. Sharing of CDR3 amino acid sequences among expanded clones across subjects was absent, suggesting private repertoires in all groups.

Time point in this sample: longitudinal time-point 3. As for the cDNA, it was generated by 5'RACE with 10-nucleotide random UMIs. TCRdb re-called the 5' RACE reads through MiXCR, storing one row per CDR3 protein. The repertoire consists of under 100,000 distinct CDR3 sequences, with 3.5% to 4.5% occurring once and the leading ten covering around 5%. The CDR3 contains 14 residues. V was cut by 3 bases and J by 1 base, with 10 bases left in between. Germline CDR1 SGDLS, CDR2 YYNGEE. The sequenced sample consisted of PBMCs. This receptor was identified in a woman aged 55 to 70 with multiple sclerosis. This chain uses TRBV9 with TRBJ2-5; TRBD2 might be the D (6 bases). CDR3 bases: TGTGCCAGCAGCGCGAGGGACTTCCAAGAGACCCAGTACTTC. Its protein is CASSARDFQETQYF.